A selection of T cell receptor beta chains follows, all from one sample in a study of blood T cells in healthy people across ages. TCRdb called the 5' RACE reads again in MiXCR, with one record for every CDR3 protein. The sample shows about 810,000 distinct CDR3 sequences, around 36% of them seen only once. Sequenced: blood. Receptors were obtained from a man younger than 30 in good health. CDR3s include the opening cysteine and the closing phenylalanine or tryptophan. Each record gives: V gene, D gene, J gene, clone size, CDR3 DNA, CDR3 protein. The D gene is left open where the match is weak. Rows give clone size only sometimes, using once, few, many, or a class for an expanded clone.

>TRBV10-3|-|TRBJ1-2|-
TGTGCCATCAGAGCAGGGAGCAGCGCCTATGGCTACACCTTC
CAIRAGSSAYGYTF
>TRBV7-8|TRBD1|TRBJ2-7|few
TGTGCCAGCAGCTTAAGGACAGGGAGCTCCTACGAGCAGTACTTC
CASSLRTGSSYEQYF
>TRBV20-1|-|TRBJ2-1|few
TGCAGTGCCATAGGGTCGGGGGCGAGAACCGACAATGAGCAGTTCTTC
CSAIGSGARTDNEQFF
>TRBV6-2/TRBV6-3|-|TRBJ2-4|-
TGTGCCAGCTCCCGGGGCTCCGCTGGGGACATTCAGTACTTC
CASSRGSAGDIQYF
>TRBV4-3|TRBD1|TRBJ2-7|-
TGCGCCAGCAGCCTTGACACAGGGGTCTACGAGCAGTACTTC
CASSLDTGVYEQYF
>TRBV29-1|TRBD2|TRBJ2-2|-
TGCAGCGTTGATGTTAGCGGGGGGAACACCGGGGAGCTGTTTTTT
CSVDVSGGNTGELFF
>TRBV7-2|-|TRBJ1-5|-
TGTGCCAGCAGCTCGTTCCTCAGCAATCAGCCCCAGCATTTT
CASSSFLSNQPQHF
>TRBV12-3/TRBV12-4|-|TRBJ1-2|many
TGTGCCAGCAGTTTGGGCACACTTAACTATGGCTACACCTTC
CASSLGTLNYGYTF
>TRBV7-8|-|TRBJ2-3|-
TGTGCCAGCAGCAGGGGGACTAACCCTAGCACAGATACGCAGTATTTT
CASSRGTNPSTDTQYF
>TRBV5-1|-|TRBJ2-2|-
TGCGCCAGCAGCTCATCGGACACGAACACCGGGGAGCTGTTTTTT
CASSSSDTNTGELFF
>TRBV5-1|-|TRBJ2-1|-
TGCGCTAGCAGTATAGGGAGCTCCTACAATGAGCAGTTCTTC
CASSIGSSYNEQFF
>TRBV11-2|TRBD1|TRBJ2-4|-
TGTGCCAGCAGCCCAGGGGGCCTCGCAACCGCAAACATTCGGTACTTC
CASSPGGLATANIRYF
>TRBV12-3/TRBV12-4|-|TRBJ1-1|-
TGTGCCACCGAAACCACAGGACTGAACACTGAAGCTTTCTTT
CATETTGLNTEAFF
>TRBV7-9|-|TRBJ2-5|-
TGTGCCAGCAGCTTTCCGAATATGGGGACCCAGTACTTC
CASSFPNMGTQYF
>TRBV10-3|TRBD1|TRBJ1-4|few
TGTGCCATCAGTGGGACAGGAGCTAATGAAAAACTGTTTTTT
CAISGTGANEKLFF
>TRBV24-1|-|TRBJ2-1|-
TGTGCCACCAGTGGCCAGGGGAGGAACAGTGAGCAGTTCTTC
CATSGQGRNSEQFF
>TRBV4-3|-|TRBJ2-5|few
TGCGCCAGCAGCCAAAGTACCCGCGAGAGAGAGACCCAGTACTTC
CASSQSTRERETQYF
>TRBV5-1|-|TRBJ1-1|-
TGCGCCAGCAGCTTGGGCAGGGGCAAGGTTGAAGCTTTCTTT
CASSLGRGKVEAFF
>TRBV28|TRBD1|TRBJ2-7|few
TGTGCCAGCAGAGACGGGACAGCCTACGAGCAGTACTTC
CASRDGTAYEQYF
>TRBV2|TRBD1|TRBJ2-7|-
TGTGCCAGCAGTGAAACAGGGGACAGCCCCTACAATGAGCAGTACTTC
CASSETGDSPYNEQYF
>TRBV9|-|TRBJ2-3|few
TGTGCCAGCAGCGAGACGCCTAGGACAGATACGCAGTATTTT
CASSETPRTDTQYF
>TRBV12-3/TRBV12-4|TRBD1|TRBJ2-7|-
TGTGCCAGCACCATAGGACAGGGTACCTACGAGCAGTACTTC
CASTIGQGTYEQYF
>TRBV27|TRBD1|TRBJ1-1|-
TGTGCCAGCAGTTTACGGGACAGCAGGGGCACTGAAGCTTTCTTT
CASSLRDSRGTEAFF
>TRBV28|-|TRBJ2-6|-
TGTGCCAGCACCCTGGGGGGAGCCGACGTCCTGACTTTC
CASTLGGADVLTF
>TRBV4-3|-|TRBJ1-2|few
TGCGCCAGCAGCCAAGATTGGCAGTCCCTAAGATATGGCTACACCTTC
CASSQDWQSLRYGYTF
>TRBV7-8|-|TRBJ2-1|few
TGTGCCAGCAGCTTAGCAGGGATGGGCAATGAGCAGTTCTTC
CASSLAGMGNEQFF
>TRBV9|TRBD2|TRBJ2-5|few
TGTGCCAGCAGTCGGACAGCGGGGGTGACTCGGGAGACCCAGTACTTC
CASSRTAGVTRETQYF
>TRBV12-3/TRBV12-4|-|TRBJ1-4|-
TGTGCCAGCAGTCCAACCGACGCAAGTGAAAAACTGTTTTTT
CASSPTDASEKLFF
>TRBV5-1|-|TRBJ2-1|-
TGCGCCAGCCGAACGCGGGCAGGTAACCGTGGGGCCTACAATGAGCAGTTCTTC
CASRTRAGNRGAYNEQFF